This TCR beta chain was retrieved from a study of control samples from healthy donors and cancer patients. J lost 6 bases, V lost 4 bases, and 6 bases had no gene match. Germline CDR1 and CDR2: LNHNV and YYDKDF (reference sequence). This CDR3 region has 13 residues. Sequenced by immunoSEQ multiplex PCR; TCRdb stores in-frame clones only, minus some. This table holds about 410,000 clones, approximately 92% found once. The sequencing input was PBMCs. This rearrangement joins TRBV15 to TRBJ2-7; TRBD2 matches 7 bases. The TCR sequence derives from a man in his forties with head and neck cancer. In nucleotides, the CDR3 is TGTGCCACCAGCACCCGTCCGGGGGGCGAGCAGTACTTC. This sequence encodes CATSTRPGGEQYF.